Reported below is one T cell receptor beta chain. The source of the sample is a study of blood T cell repertoires in COVID-19. The V gene lost 5 bases and the J gene lost 2 bases, with 13 bases spanning the gap. In germline, CDR1 is LNHDA, CDR2 SQIVND (reference sequence). The CDR3 runs 15 residues. Profiled with immunoSEQ multiplex PCR; TCRdb holds only in-frame clones, not every one. In the table there are roughly 95,000 clones, roughly four fifths of which are singletons. The sample comprised peripheral blood. This sequence originates from a man in his fifties with active or convalescent COVID-19. This rearrangement joins TRBV19 to TRBJ1-5; D is possibly TRBD1 (5 bases). The CDR3 sequence: CASSLQAAGNQPQHF. The CDR3 nucleotides read TGTGCCAGTAGTTTACAGGCGGCGGGCAATCAGCCCCAGCATTTT.